A selection of T cell receptor beta chains follows, all from one sample in a study of OX40 agonist ivuxolimab in advanced cancers. Libraries were prepared by immunoSEQ multiplex PCR; TCRdb keeps only in-frame clonotypes and omits some of them. Of about 83,000 clones detected, 75% to 95% appear once; the ten largest clones hold under 9.5%. The source material was CD4+ or CD8+ T cells sorted from blood, sampled in a trial of the OX40 agonist ivuxolimab. The receptors here all came from an adult with an advanced solid tumor such as melanoma, head and neck, liver or kidney cancer. CDR3s include the opening cysteine and the closing phenylalanine or tryptophan. Each record gives: J gene, clone size, D gene, V gene, CDR3 protein, CDR3 DNA. D genes are given only for firm matches. Rows give clone size only sometimes, using once, few, many, or a class for an expanded clone.

j_gene: TRBJ2-1; abundance: NA; d_gene: NA; v_gene: TRBV15; CDR3aa: CATWGTLTPNEQFF; CDR3nt: TGTGCCACCTGGGGGACTCTTACCCCCAATGAGCAGTTCTTC
j_gene: TRBJ2-1; abundance: once; d_gene: NA; v_gene: TRBV30; CDR3aa: CAWSVGPYNEQFF; CDR3nt: TGTGCCTGGAGTGTAGGACCGTACAATGAGCAGTTCTTC
j_gene: TRBJ2-1; abundance: NA; d_gene: TRBD2; v_gene: TRBV15; CDR3aa: CATSKTLRLAGPDEQFF; CDR3nt: TGTGCCACCAGCAAAACTCTTAGACTAGCGGGACCGGATGAGCAGTTCTTC
j_gene: TRBJ2-3; abundance: NA; d_gene: TRBD2; v_gene: TRBV10-3; CDR3aa: CANGLGGPSTDTQYF; CDR3nt: TGTGCCAATGGACTAGGAGGGCCGAGCACAGATACGCAGTATTTT
j_gene: TRBJ2-1; abundance: once; d_gene: TRBD1; v_gene: TRBV27; CDR3aa: CASWGGQGGDEQFF; CDR3nt: TGTGCCAGCTGGGGCGGACAGGGGGGGGATGAGCAGTTCTTC
j_gene: TRBJ1-1; abundance: NA; d_gene: TRBD1; v_gene: TRBV30; CDR3aa: CAWSLHRGTEAFF; CDR3nt: TGTGCCTGGAGTTTACACAGGGGCACTGAAGCTTTCTTT
j_gene: TRBJ1-5; abundance: NA; d_gene: NA; v_gene: TRBV28; CDR3aa: CASTPTAYSNQPQHF; CDR3nt: TGTGCCAGCACCCCGACAGCCTATAGCAATCAGCCCCAGCATTTT
j_gene: TRBJ2-5; abundance: NA; d_gene: NA; v_gene: TRBV7-2; CDR3aa: CASSLVSFGETQYF; CDR3nt: TGTGCCAGCAGCTTAGTTTCTTTCGGGGAGACCCAGTACTTC
j_gene: TRBJ1-2; abundance: NA; d_gene: NA; v_gene: TRBV27; CDR3aa: CASSLWPGSNYGYTF; CDR3nt: TGTGCCAGCAGTTTATGGCCAGGGAGTAACTATGGCTACACCTTC
j_gene: TRBJ1-3; abundance: NA; d_gene: NA; v_gene: TRBV4-2; CDR3aa: CASSQGVGLGNTIYF; CDR3nt: TGTGCCAGCAGCCAAGGGGTTGGCCTCGGAAACACCATATATTTT
j_gene: TRBJ2-6; abundance: NA; d_gene: NA; v_gene: TRBV19; CDR3aa: CASSMYGAGANVLTF; CDR3nt: TGTGCCAGTAGTATGTATGGGGCTGGGGCCAACGTCCTGACTTTC